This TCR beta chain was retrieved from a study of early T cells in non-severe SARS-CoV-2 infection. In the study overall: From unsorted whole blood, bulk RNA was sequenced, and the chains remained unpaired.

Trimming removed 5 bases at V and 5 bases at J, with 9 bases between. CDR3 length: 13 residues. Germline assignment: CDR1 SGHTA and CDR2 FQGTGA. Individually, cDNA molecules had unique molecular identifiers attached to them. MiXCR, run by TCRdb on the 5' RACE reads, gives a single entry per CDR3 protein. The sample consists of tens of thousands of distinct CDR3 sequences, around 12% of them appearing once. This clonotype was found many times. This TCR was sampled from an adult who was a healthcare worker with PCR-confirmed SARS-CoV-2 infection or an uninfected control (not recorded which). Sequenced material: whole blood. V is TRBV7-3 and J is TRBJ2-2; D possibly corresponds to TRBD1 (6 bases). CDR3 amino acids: CASSPDRTGELFF. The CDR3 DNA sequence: TGTGCCAGCAGCCCCGACAGGACCGGGGAGCTGTTTTTT.